This TCR beta chain was profiled in a study of Ad26.COV2.S vaccination and SARS-CoV-2 variants. In the case of this clone: Its cognate antigen is unknown.

V lost 2 bases to trimming and J lost 3 bases; unmatched junction nucleotides: 11. Germline CDR1 reads SEHNR; CDR2 reads FQNEAQ (reference sequence). The CDR3 sequence is 17 residues long. The assay was immunoSEQ multiplex PCR, and TCRdb's table has in-frame clones only and misses some. The sample has roughly 150,000 clones, roughly 89% seen once; the top ten hold about 5%. Study results and limitations: In TCR breadth and depth analyses, total T cell responses may have been underestimated. It was found that vaccine and placebo recipients had similar non-spike TCR breadth. Ad26.COV2.S recipients had broader spike-specific TCRs (P = 0.0014).

Specimen: peripheral blood, collected after recovery from COVID-19. The V call is TRBV7-9, the J call TRBJ1-2, with TRBD1 matching 8 bases. The sequence was obtained from a human donor who had recovered from COVID-19. CDR3 loop: CASSLMGSTGGDYGYTF. The CDR3 nucleotides read TGTGCCAGCAGCTTAATGGGTTCCACAGGGGGGGACTATGGCTACACCTTC.